The table lists the clone carrying this TCR beta chain with a few counts. Its antigen is as yet unknown. These data originate in a study of T cell responses to AZD1222 COVID-19 vaccine. Study-wide results and caveats: Donors skewed white British and female; clonal diversity was possibly underestimated. Compared with day 0, the breadth and depth of the Spike-specific TCR repertoire rose significantly after two doses of AZD1222.

Here immunoSEQ multiplex PCR was the method, and the copy in TCRdb shows in-frame clones only, minus some. The sample lists roughly 40,000 clones, 90% seen once, with approximately 35% in the top ten. The V end was cut by 0 bases, the J end by 4 bases, with 6 bases between. Germline loops: CDR1 SEHNR, CDR2 FQNEAQ (reference sequence). This CDR3 is built from 13 residues. The chain employs TRBV7-9 and TRBJ1-1; D is undetermined. Sequencing was performed on peripheral blood, taken 28 days after the second AZD1222 dose. This TCR was recovered from an adult who received the AZD1222 COVID-19 vaccine. The CDR3 region is CASSLATSTEAFF. In nucleotides, the CDR3 is TGTGCCAGCAGCTTAGCAACCAGCACTGAAGCTTTCTTT. The variable domain in full, completed from reference TRBV7-9 and TRBJ1-1, reads DTGVSQNPRHKITKRGQNVTFRCDPISEHNRLYWYRQTLGQGPEFLTYFQNEAQLEKSRLLSDRFSAERPKGSFSTLEIQRTEQGDSAMYLCASSLATSTEAFFGQGTRLTVV.